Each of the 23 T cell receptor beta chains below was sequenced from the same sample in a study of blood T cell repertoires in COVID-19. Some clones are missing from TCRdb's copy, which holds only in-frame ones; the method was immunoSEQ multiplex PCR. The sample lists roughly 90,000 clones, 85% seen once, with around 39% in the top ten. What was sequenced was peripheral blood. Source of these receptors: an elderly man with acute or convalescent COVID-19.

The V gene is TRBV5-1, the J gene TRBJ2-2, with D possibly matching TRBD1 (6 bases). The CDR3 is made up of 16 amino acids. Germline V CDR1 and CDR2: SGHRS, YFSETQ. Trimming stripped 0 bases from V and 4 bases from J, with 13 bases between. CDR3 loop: CASSLVGAGATGELFF. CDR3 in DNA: TGCGCCAGCAGCTTGGTTGGGGCAGGGGCCACCGGGGAGCTGTTTTTT.

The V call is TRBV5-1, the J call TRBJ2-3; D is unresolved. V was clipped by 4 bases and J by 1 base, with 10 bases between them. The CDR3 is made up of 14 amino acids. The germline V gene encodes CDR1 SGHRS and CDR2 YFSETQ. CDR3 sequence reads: CASSQQVGTDTQYF. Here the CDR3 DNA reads TGCGCCAGCAGCCAGCAGGTTGGCACAGATACGCAGTATTTT.

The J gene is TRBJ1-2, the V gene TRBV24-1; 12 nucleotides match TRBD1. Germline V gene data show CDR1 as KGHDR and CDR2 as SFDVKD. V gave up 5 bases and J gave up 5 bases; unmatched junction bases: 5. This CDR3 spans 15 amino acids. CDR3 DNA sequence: TGTGCCACCAGTGGCGGGACAGGGGGCGATTATGGCTACACCTTC. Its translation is CATSGGTGGDYGYTF.

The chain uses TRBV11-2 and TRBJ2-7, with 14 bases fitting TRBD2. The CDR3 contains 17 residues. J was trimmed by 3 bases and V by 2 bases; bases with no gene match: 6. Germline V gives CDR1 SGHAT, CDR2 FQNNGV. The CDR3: CASSLSVGLAGVYEQYF. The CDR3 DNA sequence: TGTGCCAGCAGCTTATCCGTGGGACTAGCGGGAGTCTACGAGCAGTACTTC.

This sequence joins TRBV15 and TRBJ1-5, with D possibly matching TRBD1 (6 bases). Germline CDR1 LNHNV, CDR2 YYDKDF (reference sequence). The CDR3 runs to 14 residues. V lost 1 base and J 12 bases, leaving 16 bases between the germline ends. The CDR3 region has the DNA TGTGCCACCAGCAGAGCCCGGGGGGCCGCCCTCCAGCATTTT. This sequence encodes CATSRARGAALQHF.

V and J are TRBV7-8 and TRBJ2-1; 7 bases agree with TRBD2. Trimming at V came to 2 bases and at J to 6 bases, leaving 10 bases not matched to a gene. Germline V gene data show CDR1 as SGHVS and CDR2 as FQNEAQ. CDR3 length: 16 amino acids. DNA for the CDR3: TGTGCCAGCAGCTTATTGGCCGGGACTAAACTCAATGAGCAGTTCTTC. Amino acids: CASSLLAGTKLNEQFF.

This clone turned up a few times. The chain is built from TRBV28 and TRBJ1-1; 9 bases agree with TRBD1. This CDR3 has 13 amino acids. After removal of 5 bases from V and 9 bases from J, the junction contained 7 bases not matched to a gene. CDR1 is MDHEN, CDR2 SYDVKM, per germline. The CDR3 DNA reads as TGTGCCAGCAGTAGCCCGGGACAGGGAAAAGCTTTCTTT. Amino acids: CASSSPGQGKAFF.

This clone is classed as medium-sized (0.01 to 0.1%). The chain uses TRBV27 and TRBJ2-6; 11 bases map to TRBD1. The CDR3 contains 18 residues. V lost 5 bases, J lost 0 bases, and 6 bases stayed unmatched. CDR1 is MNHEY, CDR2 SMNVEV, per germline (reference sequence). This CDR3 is CASSTRTGGSSGANVLTF. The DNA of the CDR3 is TGTGCCAGCAGTACCAGGACAGGGGGCTCCTCTGGGGCCAACGTCCTGACTTTC.

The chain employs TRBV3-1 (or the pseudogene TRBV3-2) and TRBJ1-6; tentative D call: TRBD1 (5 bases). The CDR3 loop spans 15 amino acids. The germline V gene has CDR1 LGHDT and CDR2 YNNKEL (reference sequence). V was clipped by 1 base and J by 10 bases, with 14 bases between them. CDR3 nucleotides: TGTGCCAGCAGCCAAGGGTCCAGGGTCGGGTCACCCCTCCACTTT. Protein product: CASSQGSRVGSPLHF.

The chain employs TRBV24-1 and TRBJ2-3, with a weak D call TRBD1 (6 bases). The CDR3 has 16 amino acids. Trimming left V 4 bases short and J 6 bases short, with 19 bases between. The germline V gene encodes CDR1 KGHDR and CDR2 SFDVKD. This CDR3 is CATSDSTGFLGDTQYF. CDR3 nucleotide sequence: TGTGCCACCAGTGACTCAACAGGGTTCCTAGGCGATACGCAGTATTTT.

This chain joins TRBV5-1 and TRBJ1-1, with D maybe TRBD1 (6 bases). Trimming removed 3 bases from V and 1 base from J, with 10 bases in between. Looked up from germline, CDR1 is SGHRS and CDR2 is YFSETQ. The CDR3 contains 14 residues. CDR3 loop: CASSSTGSNTEAFF. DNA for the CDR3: TGCGCCAGCAGCTCCACAGGGTCGAACACTGAAGCTTTCTTT.

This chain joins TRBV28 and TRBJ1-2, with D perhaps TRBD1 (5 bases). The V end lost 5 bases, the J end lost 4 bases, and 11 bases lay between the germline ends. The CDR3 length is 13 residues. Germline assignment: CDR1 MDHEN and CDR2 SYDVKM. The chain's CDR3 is CASSDGGGYGYTF. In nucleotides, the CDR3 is TGTGCCAGCAGTGACGGGGGGGGCTATGGCTACACCTTC.

The CDR3 reads CASSSTQRGSPYEQYF. The CDR3 region has the DNA TGTGCCAGCAGCTCCACCCAGCGTGGGAGCCCCTACGAGCAGTACTTC. V is TRBV7-2 and J is TRBJ2-7; tentative D call: TRBD2 (5 bases). Germline V gene sequence: CDR1 SGHTA, CDR2 FQGNSA. The V end was cut by 4 bases, the J end by 2 bases, with 18 bases between. This CDR3 spans 16 amino acids.

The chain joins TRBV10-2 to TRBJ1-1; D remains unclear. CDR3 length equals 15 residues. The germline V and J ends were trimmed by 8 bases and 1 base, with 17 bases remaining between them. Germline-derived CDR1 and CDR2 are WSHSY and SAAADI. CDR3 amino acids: CASHAGSGTNTEAFF. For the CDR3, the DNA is TGCGCCAGCCACGCGGGTTCCGGAACGAACACTGAAGCTTTCTTT.

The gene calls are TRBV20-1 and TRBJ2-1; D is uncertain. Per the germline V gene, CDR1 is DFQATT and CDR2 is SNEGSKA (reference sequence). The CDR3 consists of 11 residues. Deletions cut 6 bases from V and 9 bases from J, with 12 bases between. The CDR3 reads CSALLSSEQFF. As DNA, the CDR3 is TGCAGTGCCCTTTTGTCTTCTGAGCAGTTCTTC.

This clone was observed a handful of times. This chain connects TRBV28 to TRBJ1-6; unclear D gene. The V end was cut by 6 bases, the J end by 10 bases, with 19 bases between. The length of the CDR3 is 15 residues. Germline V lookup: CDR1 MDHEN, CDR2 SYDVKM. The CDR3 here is CASRMTRAGGSPLHF. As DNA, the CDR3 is TGTGCCAGCAGGATGACACGGGCGGGAGGGTCACCCCTCCACTTT.

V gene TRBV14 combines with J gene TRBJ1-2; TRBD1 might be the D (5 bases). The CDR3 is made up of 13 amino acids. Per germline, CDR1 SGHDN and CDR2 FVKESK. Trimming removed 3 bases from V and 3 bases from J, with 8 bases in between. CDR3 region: CASSHTTDYGYTF. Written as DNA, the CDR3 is TGTGCCAGCAGCCACACGACAGACTATGGCTACACCTTC.

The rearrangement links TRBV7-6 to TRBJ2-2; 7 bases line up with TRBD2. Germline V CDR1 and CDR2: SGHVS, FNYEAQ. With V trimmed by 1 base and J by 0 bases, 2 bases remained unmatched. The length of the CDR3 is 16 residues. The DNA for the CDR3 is TGTGCCAGCAGCTTAGTGGCGGGGGCGAACACCGGGGAGCTGTTTTTT. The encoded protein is CASSLVAGANTGELFF.

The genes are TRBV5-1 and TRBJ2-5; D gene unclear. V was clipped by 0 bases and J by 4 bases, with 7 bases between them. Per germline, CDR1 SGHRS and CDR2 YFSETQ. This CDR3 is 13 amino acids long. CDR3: CASSLGSSETQYF. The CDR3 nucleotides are TGCGCCAGCAGCTTGGGGAGTTCAGAGACCCAGTACTTC.

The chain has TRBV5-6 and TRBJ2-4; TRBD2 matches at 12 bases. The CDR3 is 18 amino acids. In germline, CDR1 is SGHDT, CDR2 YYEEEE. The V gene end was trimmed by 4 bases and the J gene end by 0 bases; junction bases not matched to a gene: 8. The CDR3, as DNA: TGTGCCAGCAGCCCCGGACTAGCGGGATGGGTAGCCAAAAACATTCAGTACTTC. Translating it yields CASSPGLAGWVAKNIQYF.

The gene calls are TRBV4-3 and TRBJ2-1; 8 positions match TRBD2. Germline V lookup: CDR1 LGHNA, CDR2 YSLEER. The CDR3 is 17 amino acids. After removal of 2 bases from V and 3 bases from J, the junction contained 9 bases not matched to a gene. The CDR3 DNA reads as TGCGCCAGCAGCCAACTCGTAGCGGGGCAGAACTACAATGAGCAGTTCTTC. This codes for CASSQLVAGQNYNEQFF.

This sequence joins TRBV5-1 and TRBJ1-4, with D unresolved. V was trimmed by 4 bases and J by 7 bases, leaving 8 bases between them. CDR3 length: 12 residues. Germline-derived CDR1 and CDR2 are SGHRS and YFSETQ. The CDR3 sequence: CASSREGEKLFF. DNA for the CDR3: TGCGCCAGCAGCCGGGAAGGTGAAAAACTGTTTTTT.

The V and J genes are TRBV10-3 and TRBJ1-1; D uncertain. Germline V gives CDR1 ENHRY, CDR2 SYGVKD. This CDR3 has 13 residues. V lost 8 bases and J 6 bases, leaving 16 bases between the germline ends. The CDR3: CAIASRGIAEAFF. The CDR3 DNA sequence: TGTGCCATCGCGAGCCGAGGTATCGCTGAAGCTTTCTTT.